A selection of T cell receptor beta chains follows, all from one sample in a study of blood T cells in healthy people across ages. Each CDR3 protein is one row after TCRdb ran MiXCR on the 5' RACE reads. In the table there are about 1,400,000 distinct CDR3 sequences, roughly 59% of which are singletons. Sequenced: blood. The receptors here all came from a man between 18 and 35 years old in good health. Each CDR3 is given with its conserved first and last residue. Each record gives: D gene, V gene, clone size, J gene, CDR3 protein, CDR3 DNA. D genes are given only for firm matches. The listing skips clone size in some rows; elsewhere it reads once, few, many or a size class.

D gene: .; V gene: TRBV20-1; clone size: .; J gene: TRBJ2-7; CDR3 protein: CSARDRQGWVYEQYF; CDR3 DNA: TGCAGTGCTAGAGATCGGCAGGGTTGGGTCTACGAGCAGTACTTC
D gene: .; V gene: TRBV29-1; clone size: .; J gene: TRBJ2-3; CDR3 protein: CSVERRGPGDTQYF; CDR3 DNA: TGCAGCGTTGAAAGGCGGGGGCCAGGAGATACGCAGTATTTT
D gene: .; V gene: TRBV6-5; clone size: .; J gene: TRBJ1-1; CDR3 protein: CASSYSGQIEAFF; CDR3 DNA: TGTGCCAGCAGTTACTCCGGGCAGATTGAAGCTTTCTTT
D gene: .; V gene: TRBV15; clone size: .; J gene: TRBJ2-1; CDR3 protein: CATSRGRASRYNEQFF; CDR3 DNA: TGTGCCACCAGCAGGGGTAGAGCCTCGCGTTACAATGAGCAGTTCTTC
D gene: .; V gene: TRBV4-1; clone size: few; J gene: TRBJ1-2; CDR3 protein: CASSQEGGSNYGYTF; CDR3 DNA: TGCGCCAGCAGCCAAGAAGGAGGAAGTAACTATGGCTACACCTTC
D gene: .; V gene: TRBV29-1; clone size: .; J gene: TRBJ1-1; CDR3 protein: CSVRASLNTEAFF; CDR3 DNA: TGCAGCGTTAGGGCCAGCCTGAACACTGAAGCTTTCTTT
D gene: TRBD1; V gene: TRBV2; clone size: .; J gene: TRBJ1-6; CDR3 protein: CASNYPGQGHNSPLHF; CDR3 DNA: TGTGCCAGCAACTACCCCGGACAGGGCCATAATTCACCCCTCCACTTT
D gene: .; V gene: TRBV5-6; clone size: .; J gene: TRBJ2-7; CDR3 protein: CASSGGTASYEQYF; CDR3 DNA: TGTGCCAGCAGTGGAGGGACCGCCTCCTACGAGCAGTACTTC
D gene: .; V gene: TRBV27; clone size: .; J gene: TRBJ2-2; CDR3 protein: CASSFGWTGELFF; CDR3 DNA: TGTGCCAGCAGTTTTGGGTGGACCGGGGAGCTGTTTTTT
D gene: .; V gene: TRBV7-2; clone size: .; J gene: TRBJ1-6; CDR3 protein: CASSDGGDSPLHF; CDR3 DNA: TGTGCCAGCAGCGATGGCGGCGATTCACCCCTCCACTTT
D gene: .; V gene: TRBV20-1; clone size: .; J gene: TRBJ2-5; CDR3 protein: CSAGPAGGEQYF; CDR3 DNA: TGCAGTGCTGGACCAGCTGGGGGTGAGCAGTACTTC
D gene: TRBD2; V gene: TRBV20-1; clone size: few; J gene: TRBJ2-5; CDR3 protein: CSAVTSGGPREETQYF; CDR3 DNA: TGCAGTGCCGTGACTAGCGGGGGCCCCAGAGAAGAGACCCAGTACTTC
D gene: TRBD2; V gene: TRBV7-9; clone size: .; J gene: TRBJ2-3; CDR3 protein: CAIPLGRGGKDTQYF; CDR3 DNA: TGTGCCATTCCCTTGGGGCGCGGGGGAAAAGATACGCAGTATTTT
D gene: .; V gene: TRBV27; clone size: few; J gene: TRBJ2-1; CDR3 protein: CATYGGRGTEGNEQFF; CDR3 DNA: TGTGCCACCTACGGGGGGCGGGGAACCGAGGGGAATGAGCAGTTCTTC
D gene: TRBD1; V gene: TRBV7-6; clone size: .; J gene: TRBJ2-5; CDR3 protein: CAASSGQVTETQYF; CDR3 DNA: TGTGCGGCTAGTTCGGGACAGGTCACAGAGACCCAGTACTTC
D gene: TRBD1; V gene: TRBV14; clone size: .; J gene: TRBJ2-4; CDR3 protein: CASSQARIRGQGEDIQYF; CDR3 DNA: TGTGCCAGCAGCCAAGCCAGAATACGCGGACAGGGAGAGGACATTCAGTACTTC
D gene: .; V gene: TRBV6-2/TRBV6-3; clone size: .; J gene: TRBJ2-1; CDR3 protein: CASSYSIGNRSYNEQFF; CDR3 DNA: TGTGCCAGCAGTTACTCGATCGGGAATCGCTCCTACAATGAGCAGTTCTTC
D gene: TRBD1; V gene: TRBV10-3; clone size: .; J gene: TRBJ1-2; CDR3 protein: CAISEATNPQGADGYTF; CDR3 DNA: TGTGCCATCAGTGAGGCGACAAATCCGCAGGGGGCGGATGGCTACACCTTC
D gene: .; V gene: TRBV5-1; clone size: .; J gene: TRBJ1-5; CDR3 protein: CASSLSGVVNQPQHF; CDR3 DNA: TGCGCCAGCAGCTTGTCTGGGGTCGTCAATCAGCCCCAGCATTTT
D gene: .; V gene: TRBV4-2; clone size: once; J gene: TRBJ2-2; CDR3 protein: CASSPDGGTNTGELFF; CDR3 DNA: TGTGCCAGCAGCCCCGACGGGGGAACGAACACCGGGGAGCTGTTTTTT
D gene: TRBD1; V gene: TRBV11-2; clone size: once; J gene: TRBJ1-2; CDR3 protein: CASSLAPDRGLEGYTF; CDR3 DNA: TGTGCCAGCAGCTTAGCCCCGGACAGGGGGCTTGAGGGCTACACCTTC
D gene: .; V gene: TRBV11-2; clone size: .; J gene: TRBJ2-7; CDR3 protein: CACSLKEGVEQYF; CDR3 DNA: TGTGCCTGCAGCTTAAAGGAAGGAGTTGAGCAGTACTTC
D gene: .; V gene: TRBV7-2; clone size: once; J gene: TRBJ2-3; CDR3 protein: CTSSPGTHTDTQYF; CDR3 DNA: TGTACCAGCAGCCCCGGGACTCACACAGATACGCAGTATTTT
D gene: .; V gene: TRBV7-2; clone size: .; J gene: TRBJ2-5; CDR3 protein: CASSLGQVGQETQYF; CDR3 DNA: TGTGCCAGCAGCTTAGGACAGGTGGGACAAGAGACCCAGTACTTC
D gene: .; V gene: TRBV18; clone size: .; J gene: TRBJ2-1; CDR3 protein: CASSPTTIPFF; CDR3 DNA: TGTGCCAGCTCACCAACGACTATCCCGTTCTTC
D gene: TRBD1; V gene: TRBV12-3/TRBV12-4; clone size: .; J gene: TRBJ2-5; CDR3 protein: CASSSNRDRWGETQYF; CDR3 DNA: TGTGCCAGCAGTTCCAACCGGGACAGGTGGGGGGAGACCCAGTACTTC
D gene: TRBD2; V gene: TRBV18; clone size: .; J gene: TRBJ2-7; CDR3 protein: CASSPPVSGVYEQYF; CDR3 DNA: TGTGCCAGCTCACCACCGGTGAGCGGGGTCTACGAGCAGTACTTC
D gene: TRBD2; V gene: TRBV28; clone size: .; J gene: TRBJ2-3; CDR3 protein: CASSISTSGYTDTLYF; CDR3 DNA: TGTGCCAGCAGTATCTCGACTAGCGGTTACACAGATACGCTGTATTTT
D gene: .; V gene: TRBV10-3; clone size: .; J gene: TRBJ1-5; CDR3 protein: CAISESRQSNQPQHF; CDR3 DNA: TGTGCCATCAGTGAGTCGAGACAGAGCAATCAGCCCCAGCATTTT
D gene: .; V gene: TRBV27; clone size: .; J gene: TRBJ2-3; CDR3 protein: CASSLFTTGQVNTDTQYF; CDR3 DNA: TGTGCCAGCAGTTTATTTACAACCGGGCAGGTCAACACAGATACGCAGTATTTT
D gene: .; V gene: TRBV20-1; clone size: .; J gene: TRBJ1-5; CDR3 protein: CSAKEVSNQPQHF; CDR3 DNA: TGCAGTGCTAAGGAGGTTAGCAATCAGCCCCAGCATTTT
D gene: .; V gene: TRBV6-6; clone size: .; J gene: TRBJ2-5; CDR3 protein: CASSYYQETQYF; CDR3 DNA: TGTGCCAGCAGTTATTACCAAGAGACCCAGTACTTC
D gene: TRBD2; V gene: TRBV20-1; clone size: few; J gene: TRBJ2-7; CDR3 protein: CSARGLANYEQYF; CDR3 DNA: TGCAGTGCTAGAGGACTAGCGAACTACGAGCAGTACTTC
D gene: .; V gene: TRBV28; clone size: .; J gene: TRBJ2-3; CDR3 protein: CASSLRDTTDTQYF; CDR3 DNA: TGTGCCAGCAGTTTACGGGACACCACAGATACGCAGTATTTT
D gene: TRBD2; V gene: TRBV18; clone size: .; J gene: TRBJ2-7; CDR3 protein: CASSPPRPSGSSYEQYF; CDR3 DNA: TGTGCCAGCTCACCACCACGTCCTAGCGGGAGTTCCTACGAGCAGTACTTC
D gene: TRBD1; V gene: TRBV7-6; clone size: .; J gene: TRBJ1-2; CDR3 protein: CASSPRQGAEGDYGYTF; CDR3 DNA: TGTGCCAGCAGCCCGCGACAGGGGGCTGAGGGTGACTATGGCTACACCTTC
D gene: TRBD1; V gene: TRBV29-1; clone size: .; J gene: TRBJ2-1; CDR3 protein: CSVAGQGGHEQFF; CDR3 DNA: TGCAGCGTGGCGGGACAGGGAGGCCATGAGCAGTTCTTC
D gene: TRBD1; V gene: TRBV12-3/TRBV12-4; clone size: .; J gene: TRBJ1-5; CDR3 protein: CASSLYRGPDQPQHF; CDR3 DNA: TGTGCCAGCAGTCTTTACAGGGGGCCTGATCAGCCCCAGCATTTT
D gene: .; V gene: TRBV2; clone size: .; J gene: TRBJ1-2; CDR3 protein: CASRAWDGVFGYTF; CDR3 DNA: TGTGCCAGCAGGGCTTGGGACGGGGTATTTGGCTACACCTTC
D gene: TRBD2; V gene: TRBV28; clone size: .; J gene: TRBJ2-4; CDR3 protein: CASSLGGDKNIQYF; CDR3 DNA: TGTGCCAGCAGTTTGGGGGGGGACAAAAACATTCAGTACTTC
D gene: .; V gene: TRBV20-1; clone size: few; J gene: TRBJ2-7; CDR3 protein: CSARDPGDYEQYF; CDR3 DNA: TGCAGTGCTAGAGATCCCGGGGACTACGAGCAGTACTTC
D gene: .; V gene: TRBV25-1; clone size: .; J gene: TRBJ1-6; CDR3 protein: CASSGREAGNNSPLHF; CDR3 DNA: TGTGCCAGCAGTGGAAGGGAGGCAGGGAATAATTCACCCCTCCACTTT
D gene: TRBD2; V gene: TRBV10-3; clone size: few; J gene: TRBJ2-1; CDR3 protein: CATVSGGGHNEQFF; CDR3 DNA: TGTGCCACCGTGAGCGGGGGAGGACACAATGAGCAGTTCTTC
D gene: .; V gene: TRBV27; clone size: .; J gene: TRBJ2-7; CDR3 protein: CASSSSFGTPLYF; CDR3 DNA: TGTGCCAGCAGTTCTTCCTTTGGGACACCACTGTACTTC
D gene: .; V gene: TRBV7-9; clone size: .; J gene: TRBJ2-5; CDR3 protein: CASIGHYQETQYF; CDR3 DNA: TGTGCCAGCATTGGACACTACCAAGAGACCCAGTACTTC
D gene: TRBD2; V gene: TRBV7-2; clone size: .; J gene: TRBJ2-3; CDR3 protein: CASTYRGGGASTDTQYF; CDR3 DNA: TGTGCCAGCACCTATCGAGGCGGGGGAGCTAGCACAGATACGCAGTATTTT
D gene: .; V gene: TRBV10-3; clone size: .; J gene: TRBJ1-2; CDR3 protein: CAITDGEGANYGYTF; CDR3 DNA: TGTGCCATCACTGATGGAGAGGGGGCTAACTATGGCTACACCTTC